This passage covers 10 T cell receptor beta chains from one sample sequenced in a study of T cell changes during pregnancy in multiple sclerosis. Sequencing used immunoSEQ multiplex PCR; TCRdb keeps in-frame clones, though not all of them. The table has fewer than 110,000 clones, 85% to 95% seen once. This sample comprised peripheral blood, obtained in the third trimester of pregnancy. These receptors were collected from a female donor in good health, enrolled as a control in a pregnancy study.

This clone appeared a single time. The V and J genes are TRBV28 and TRBJ1-2; TRBD1 matches 11 bases. The CDR3 consists of 14 residues. V trimming: 3 bases; J trimming: 6 bases; junction bases outside the gene matches: 3. Germline CDR1 MDHEN, CDR2 SYDVKM. This CDR3 reads CASSFGTGGNGYTF. The CDR3 DNA follows: TGTGCCAGCAGTTTTGGGACAGGGGGTAATGGCTACACCTTC.

The chain combines TRBV4-2 with TRBJ2-5; TRBD2 matches 9 bases. Germline V gene data show CDR1 as LGHNA and CDR2 as YNFKEQ. The trim removed 0 bases at V and 11 bases at J, leaving 13 bases unmatched. The CDR3 consists of 16 residues. The CDR3 region is CASSQDGSGGPLGQYF. Written as DNA, the CDR3 is TGTGCCAGCAGCCAAGATGGCAGCGGGGGGCCGCTGGGGCAGTACTTC.

The J gene is TRBJ1-4, the V gene TRBV7-8; no clear D. The germline V gene has CDR1 SGHVS and CDR2 FQNEAQ. Trimming took off 6 bases at V and 6 bases at J, with 17 bases between the two ends. The CDR3 contains 15 residues. Here the CDR3 DNA reads TGTGCCAGCAGTTCCCCGGGATCCTCGGATGAAAAACTGTTTTTT. It translates to CASSSPGSSDEKLFF. The variable domain in full, completed from reference TRBV7-8 and TRBJ1-4, reads GAGVSQSPRYKVAKRGQDVALRCDPISGHVSLFWYQQALGQGPEFLTYFQNEAQLDKSGLPSDRFFAERPEGSVSTLKIQRTQQEDSAVYLCASSSPGSSDEKLFFGSGTQLSVL.

The chain couples TRBV7-3 to TRBJ2-2, with D perhaps matching TRBD1 (6 bases). Germline V gene lookup returns CDR1 SGHTA and CDR2 FQGTGA. V lost 1 base and J 7 bases, leaving 10 bases between the germline ends. The CDR3 is 14 amino acids. CDR3 coding DNA: TGTGCCAGCAGCTTAAGCAGGGGTAGCGGGGAGCTGTTTTTT. Protein product: CASSLSRGSGELFF.

The rearrangement links TRBV30 to TRBJ1-1; D gene ambiguous. V lost 1 base to trimming and J lost 1 base, with 7 bases between them. This CDR3 region has 13 residues. Looked up from germline, CDR1 is GTSNPN and CDR2 is SVGIG (reference sequence). This CDR3 reads CAWSDDKNTEAFF. CDR3 in DNA: TGTGCCTGGAGTGACGACAAGAACACTGAAGCTTTCTTT.

The chain combines TRBV9 with TRBJ2-3, with D perhaps matching TRBD2 (6 bases). Trimming removed 4 bases from V and 6 bases from J, with 15 bases in between. Germline V gene sequence: CDR1 SGDLS, CDR2 YYNGEE. The CDR3 is 14 residues long. CDR3 coding DNA: TGTGCCAGCAGCCCCGGGGGACCCTCTGATACGCAGTATTTT. Residues: CASSPGGPSDTQYF. Filled out from reference TRBV9 and TRBJ2-3, the complete variable domain reads DSGVTQTPKHLITATGQRVTLRCSPRSGDLSVYWYQQSLDQGLQFLIQYYNGEERAKGNILERFSAQQFPDLHSELNLSSLELGDSALYFCASSPGGPSDTQYFGPGTRLTVL.

V gene TRBV10-3 combines with J gene TRBJ2-7, with TRBD2 matching 14 bases. The CDR3 has 16 amino acids. With V trimmed by 6 bases and J by 0 bases, 4 bases remained unmatched. The germline gives CDR1 ENHRY, CDR2 SYGVKD. As DNA, the CDR3 is TGTGCCATCAGCGGACTAGCGGGGGGTACCTCCTACGAGCAGTACTTC. As protein: CAISGLAGGTSYEQYF.

The chain joins TRBV7-9 to TRBJ1-4; weak D call: TRBD1 (5 bases). The V end lost 1 base, the J end lost 13 bases, and 13 bases lay between the germline ends. CDR1 is SEHNR and CDR2 is FQNEAQ in the germline V gene (reference sequence). The CDR3 totals 13 residues. The CDR3 sequence is CASSLGRLGPLFF. The CDR3 DNA reads as TGTGCCAGCAGCTTAGGGCGCCTGGGGCCACTGTTTTTT.

The chain recombines TRBV23-1 with TRBJ2-7; D may be TRBD1 (5 bases). TRBV23-1 is given ORF status, its function remaining uncertain. V shed 1 base and J shed 2 bases, with 12 bases lying between them. The CDR3 has 15 amino acids. Here the CDR3 reads CASSQFRYRTYEQYF. The DNA for the CDR3 is TGCGCCAGCAGTCAATTTCGGTACAGGACCTACGAGCAGTACTTC.

The chain joins TRBV6-5 to TRBJ1-4; tentative D call: TRBD1 (5 bases). Trimming left V 6 bases short and J 8 bases short, with 16 bases between. The CDR3 length is 14 residues. From germline, CDR1 is MNHEY and CDR2 SVGAGI. The CDR3 protein is CASSLSIWGEKLFF. The CDR3 nucleotides read TGTGCCAGCAGCCTTTCGATTTGGGGCGAAAAACTGTTTTTT.